Sequencing of this T cell receptor (beta chain) was carried out in a study of blood T cell repertoires in COVID-19. Study at large: Sites in the United States, Italy and Spain provided acute and convalescent COVID-19 samples. Sources were T cells, B-cell-depleted T cells, or PBMCs; the material itself was cDNA or gDNA.

The CDR3 has 13 residues. V shed 10 bases, J shed 3 bases, and the junction held 5 bases outside the gene matches. Under the authors' procedure: Estimated nucleated cell counts came from reference gene primer amplification. Profiled with immunoSEQ multiplex PCR; TCRdb holds only in-frame clones, not every one. Clone size and V and J calls were adopted from that table, with D and trimming inferred from the DNA. This table holds more than 65,000 clones, around 80% found once. This receptor was taken from a human donor in a cohort sampled during active COVID-19. Sequencing was performed on peripheral blood. This chain uses TRBV12-3 or TRBV12-4 with TRBJ1-3; 8 positions match TRBD1. CDR3 in amino acids: CATDRGGGNTIYF. The CDR3 DNA reads TGTGCCACTGACAGGGGTGGTGGAAACACCATATATTTT.